A selection of T cell receptor beta chains follows, all from one sample in a study of CD8 T cells in ankylosing spondylitis. TCRdb reanalysed the 5' RACE reads using MiXCR and keeps one entry per CDR3 protein. Here the sample spans about 150,000 distinct CDR3 sequences, 7.3% being singletons. Sequencing was performed on blood, either unsorted or a sorted T cell fraction (not recorded which). All receptors come from a female donor with ankylosing spondylitis or in good health (not recorded which). The CDR3 runs from the conserved cysteine through the conserved F or W. Each record gives: D gene, clone size, V gene, J gene, CDR3 protein, CDR3 DNA. The D gene is left open where the match is weak. Some rows have no size entry. The others give once, few or many, or a class for an expanded clone.

D gene: .; clone size: many; V gene: TRBV6-2/TRBV6-3; J gene: TRBJ2-1; CDR3 protein: CASSYGGEQFF; CDR3 DNA: TGTGCCAGCAGTTACGGGGGAGAGCAGTTCTTC
D gene: TRBD1; clone size: many; V gene: TRBV19; J gene: TRBJ1-6; CDR3 protein: CASSPRGGGLNSPLHF; CDR3 DNA: TGTGCCAGTAGTCCCCGGGGAGGGGGCCTTAATTCACCCCTCCACTTT
D gene: .; clone size: many; V gene: TRBV29-1; J gene: TRBJ1-1; CDR3 protein: CSVGRGSNTEAFF; CDR3 DNA: TGCAGCGTTGGGAGAGGGAGCAACACTGAAGCTTTCTTT
D gene: .; clone size: many; V gene: TRBV29-1; J gene: TRBJ2-7; CDR3 protein: CSVGLSPYDEQYF; CDR3 DNA: TGCAGCGTTGGACTGTCCCCCTACGACGAGCAGTACTTC
D gene: TRBD1; clone size: .; V gene: TRBV7-6; J gene: TRBJ2-2; CDR3 protein: CASSHSRGRPSGELFF; CDR3 DNA: TGTGCCAGCAGCCATAGCAGGGGGCGCCCCTCCGGGGAGCTGTTTTTT
D gene: .; clone size: many; V gene: TRBV10-1; J gene: TRBJ2-7; CDR3 protein: CASSGTASYEQYF; CDR3 DNA: TGCGCCAGCAGTGGGACAGCCTCCTACGAGCAGTACTTC
D gene: .; clone size: many; V gene: TRBV6-1; J gene: TRBJ1-4; CDR3 protein: CASSPPRRPNEKLFF; CDR3 DNA: TGTGCCAGCAGCCCGCCACGAAGACCGAATGAAAAACTGTTTTTT
D gene: TRBD1; clone size: many; V gene: TRBV30; J gene: TRBJ1-1; CDR3 protein: CAWSAGQGIEAFF; CDR3 DNA: TGTGCCTGGAGTGCAGGACAGGGGATCGAAGCTTTCTTT
D gene: TRBD1; clone size: many; V gene: TRBV5-6; J gene: TRBJ1-5; CDR3 protein: CASSLGQEGMTQHF; CDR3 DNA: TGTGCCAGCAGCCTCGGACAGGAGGGTATGACCCAGCATTTT
D gene: .; clone size: many; V gene: TRBV7-2; J gene: TRBJ1-6; CDR3 protein: CASSRIVGFGDSPLHF; CDR3 DNA: TGTGCCAGCAGCCGAATCGTCGGGTTCGGTGATTCACCCCTCCACTTT
D gene: TRBD1; clone size: many; V gene: TRBV12-3/TRBV12-4; J gene: TRBJ1-5; CDR3 protein: CASRSRQGESQPQHF; CDR3 DNA: TGTGCCAGCAGATCGAGACAGGGCGAAAGTCAGCCCCAGCATTTT
D gene: .; clone size: many; V gene: TRBV27; J gene: TRBJ2-2; CDR3 protein: CASSFQLDTGELFF; CDR3 DNA: TGTGCCAGCAGTTTTCAACTTGACACCGGGGAGCTGTTTTTT
D gene: .; clone size: many; V gene: TRBV7-9; J gene: TRBJ2-3; CDR3 protein: CASSLAFGGQIDTQYF; CDR3 DNA: TGTGCCAGCAGCTTAGCATTCGGGGGCCAAATAGATACGCAGTATTTT
D gene: .; clone size: many; V gene: TRBV12-3/TRBV12-4; J gene: TRBJ1-2; CDR3 protein: CASSYERGGYTF; CDR3 DNA: TGTGCCAGCAGCTATGAGCGAGGAGGCTACACCTTC
D gene: .; clone size: .; V gene: TRBV30; J gene: TRBJ2-7; CDR3 protein: CAWSVGSSYEQYF; CDR3 DNA: TGTGCCTGGAGTGTAGGCAGCTCCTACGAGCAGTACTTC
D gene: .; clone size: many; V gene: TRBV5-1; J gene: TRBJ2-7; CDR3 protein: CASSLARWNEQYF; CDR3 DNA: TGCGCCAGCAGCTTGGCCAGGTGGAACGAGCAGTACTTC
D gene: .; clone size: many; V gene: TRBV29-1; J gene: TRBJ2-7; CDR3 protein: CSVEDMEGPHHEQYF; CDR3 DNA: TGCAGCGTTGAGGACATGGAAGGACCACATCACGAGCAGTACTTC
D gene: .; clone size: many; V gene: TRBV15; J gene: TRBJ1-1; CDR3 protein: CATSRDGGKNTEAFF; CDR3 DNA: TGTGCCACCAGCAGAGATGGGGGGAAGAACACTGAAGCTTTCTTT
D gene: TRBD1; clone size: many; V gene: TRBV29-1; J gene: TRBJ1-4; CDR3 protein: CSVEGTGDNEKLFF; CDR3 DNA: TGCAGCGTTGAAGGGACAGGGGACAATGAAAAACTGTTTTTT
D gene: .; clone size: many; V gene: TRBV12-3/TRBV12-4; J gene: TRBJ2-7; CDR3 protein: CASSPMAGAEQYF; CDR3 DNA: TGTGCCAGCAGCCCCATGGCAGGGGCCGAGCAGTACTTC
D gene: .; clone size: many; V gene: TRBV7-9; J gene: TRBJ1-1; CDR3 protein: CASKIPANTEAFF; CDR3 DNA: TGTGCCAGCAAAATCCCAGCGAACACTGAAGCTTTCTTT
D gene: .; clone size: many; V gene: TRBV3-1; J gene: TRBJ1-5; CDR3 protein: CASSQDGTPNQPQHF; CDR3 DNA: TGTGCCAGCAGCCAAGATGGGACACCAAATCAGCCCCAGCATTTT
D gene: TRBD2; clone size: many; V gene: TRBV6-2/TRBV6-3; J gene: TRBJ2-3; CDR3 protein: CASSWDYRDTQYF; CDR3 DNA: TGTGCCAGCAGTTGGGACTACAGAGATACGCAGTATTTT
D gene: .; clone size: many; V gene: TRBV4-2; J gene: TRBJ1-1; CDR3 protein: CASSQGGGVNTEAFF; CDR3 DNA: TGTGCCAGCAGCCAAGGAGGGGGGGTTAACACTGAAGCTTTCTTT
D gene: .; clone size: many; V gene: TRBV20-1; J gene: TRBJ1-1; CDR3 protein: CSARDQGLNTEAFF; CDR3 DNA: TGCAGTGCTAGAGATCAGGGTTTGAACACTGAAGCTTTCTTT
D gene: .; clone size: many; V gene: TRBV7-7; J gene: TRBJ1-5; CDR3 protein: CASSLDAWQPQHF; CDR3 DNA: TGTGCTAGCAGCTTAGATGCTTGGCAGCCCCAGCATTTT
D gene: .; clone size: many; V gene: TRBV27; J gene: TRBJ1-2; CDR3 protein: CASSTQNSYGYTF; CDR3 DNA: TGTGCCAGCAGTACCCAAAATTCATATGGCTACACCTTC
D gene: TRBD1; clone size: .; V gene: TRBV2; J gene: TRBJ1-5; CDR3 protein: CASQTGRNQPQHF; CDR3 DNA: TGTGCCAGCCAGACAGGGCGGAATCAGCCCCAGCATTTT